The 30 T cell receptor beta chains in this list originate from one sample, sequenced in a study of blood T cell repertoires in COVID-19. Generated by immunoSEQ multiplex PCR, the TCRdb table keeps only in-frame clones and is missing some. Of roughly 150,000 clones in the sample, around 90% are singletons; the top ten hold over 4.5%. Sequencing was done on a sample of peripheral blood. The receptors here all came from a human donor in a cohort sampled during active COVID-19.

The V and J genes are TRBV7-3 and TRBJ1-2; D not resolved. V lost 4 bases, J lost 3 bases, and 9 bases lay in between. The germline V gene encodes CDR1 SGHTA and CDR2 FQGTGA. This CDR3 contains 13 residues. The CDR3 region has the DNA TGTGCCAGCAGCTCCGACGGAGACTATGGCTACACCTTC. Protein: CASSSDGDYGYTF.

The V gene is TRBV6-1, the J gene TRBJ2-1; 7 bases align to TRBD2. Trimming took 3 bases from V and 3 from J; bases not matched to a gene: 5. This CDR3 contains 15 residues. The germline CDR1 and CDR2 sequences are MNHNS and SASEGT. CDR3 amino acids: CASSELGGSYNEQFF. The CDR3 coding sequence is TGTGCCAGCAGTGAGTTGGGCGGGAGCTACAATGAGCAGTTCTTC.

The chain couples TRBV23-1 to TRBJ1-1; D is uncertain. TRBV23-1 is annotated as an ORF whose role is uncertain. The length of the CDR3 is 18 residues. Trimming cost V 2 bases and J 3 bases, with 22 bases left between them. CDR3 residues: CASSQRVPGDGGDTEAFF. CDR3 bases: TGCGCCAGCAGTCAACGAGTTCCCGGCGACGGCGGTGACACTGAAGCTTTCTTT.

The genes are TRBV5-5 and TRBJ1-3; 8 positions agree with TRBD1. Germline V gene data show CDR1 as SGHKS and CDR2 as YYEKEE (reference sequence). This CDR3 is built from 17 residues. The ends lost 0 bases at V and 4 bases at J; junction bases unmatched: 9. This chain's CDR3 is CASSLVARGLRGNTIYF. The DNA of the CDR3 is TGTGCCAGCAGCTTGGTCGCCAGGGGGCTCAGGGGAAACACCATATATTTT. Using reference TRBV5-5 and TRBJ1-3 for the parts outside the CDR3, the full variable domain is DAGVTQSPTHLIKTRGQQVTLRCSPISGHKSVSWYQQVLGQGPQFIFQYYEKEERGRGNFPDRFSARQFPNYSSELNVNALLLGDSALYLCASSLVARGLRGNTIYFGEGSWLTVV.

The gene calls are TRBV30 and TRBJ1-2; no reliable D call. The germline V gene encodes CDR1 GTSNPN and CDR2 SVGIG (reference sequence). The CDR3 length is 14 residues. Between the trimmed V and J ends, which lost 0 bases and 2 bases, there was a span of 10 bases. The CDR3 spells CAWSVGRKNYGYTF. In DNA, the CDR3 is TGTGCCTGGAGTGTAGGCAGGAAGAACTATGGCTACACCTTC.

This clone occurred a few times. The V and J genes are TRBV3-1 (or the pseudogene TRBV3-2) and TRBJ2-7; 10 bases fit TRBD1. V shed 0 bases and J 1 base; nucleotides not matched to a gene: 3. Germline CDR1 LGHDT, CDR2 YNNKEL (reference sequence). The CDR3 is made up of 16 amino acids. The CDR3 reads CASSQDGTGVSYEQYF. CDR3 nucleotides: TGTGCCAGCAGCCAAGATGGGACAGGGGTTTCCTACGAGCAGTACTTC.

Written as DNA, the CDR3 is TGCGCCAGCAGTCTATTTCTAAGGGGGCTTTGGCAGCCCCAGCATTTT. Amino acid sequence: CASSLFLRGLWQPQHF. The V call is TRBV23-1, the J call TRBJ1-5; 7 nucleotides align to TRBD1. TRBV23-1 is sorted into the ORF group, with uncertain function. V lost 4 bases, J lost 7 bases, and 13 bases stayed unmatched. The CDR3 contains 16 residues.

The V call is TRBV5-1, the J call TRBJ2-1; 9 bases agree with TRBD2. With 0 bases clipped from V and 7 bases from J, the junction kept 5 bases outside the gene matches. The CDR3 is 15 amino acids. The germline V gene encodes CDR1 SGHRS and CDR2 YFSETQ. The CDR3 is CASSLGLAAGNEQFF. CDR3 nucleotides: TGCGCCAGCAGCTTGGGACTAGCGGCGGGGAATGAGCAGTTCTTC.

The chain combines TRBV27 with TRBJ2-6; a possible D gene is TRBD2 (6 bases). Trimming removed 7 bases from V and 4 bases from J, with 17 bases in between. Germline values: CDR1 MNHEY, CDR2 SMNVEV (reference sequence). CDR3 size: 16 residues. The CDR3 sequence is CASTLRRARGANVLTF. The CDR3 DNA is TGTGCCAGCACTCTCCGGAGGGCTCGCGGGGCCAACGTCCTGACTTTC.

This chain uses TRBV6-2 or TRBV6-3 with TRBJ1-5; D is ambiguous. The V gene's germline CDR1 is MNHEY and CDR2 SVGEGT. Trimming took 2 bases from V and 7 from J, leaving 15 bases between them. The CDR3 runs to 15 residues. This CDR3 is CASSYVAPMGQPQHF. The DNA for the CDR3 is TGTGCCAGCAGTTACGTCGCACCGATGGGCCAGCCCCAGCATTTT.

This chain connects TRBV6-5 to TRBJ1-6; 7 bases line up with TRBD1. CDR1 is MNHEY, CDR2 SVGAGI, per germline. The CDR3 has 15 residues. With V trimmed by 1 base and J by 9 bases, 6 bases remained unmatched. The CDR3 loop reads CASSYFDRASSPLHF. The CDR3 region has the DNA TGTGCCAGCAGTTACTTTGACAGGGCGAGTTCACCCCTCCACTTT.

The rearrangement links TRBV11-3 to TRBJ2-7, with 9 bases aligning to TRBD1. The V gene end was trimmed by 4 bases and the J gene end by 3 bases; junction bases not matched to a gene: 7. Germline lookup yields CDR1 SGHNT and CDR2 YENEEA. The CDR3 is 15 amino acids. This chain's CDR3 is CASSSPGTGFYEQYF. In DNA form, the CDR3 reads TGTGCCAGCAGCTCGCCCGGGACAGGGTTCTACGAGCAGTACTTC.

The V and J genes are TRBV28 and TRBJ2-7; 7 bases align to TRBD2. The V gene's germline CDR1 is MDHEN and CDR2 SYDVKM. The V and J ends lost 8 bases and 4 bases, in that order; junction bases with no gene match: 5. The CDR3 length is 12 residues. CDR3 nucleotides: TGTGCCAGCTGCCTAGCGGCGTACGAGCAGTACTTC. It is translated as CASCLAAYEQYF. Complete variable domain (other parts from reference TRBV28 and TRBJ2-7): DVKVTQSSRYLVKRTGEKVFLECVQDMDHENMFWYRQDPGLGLRLIYFSYDVKMKEKGDIPEGYSVSREKKERFSLILESASTNQTSMYLCASCLAAYEQYFGPGTRLTVT.

V gene TRBV6-2 or TRBV6-3 combines with J gene TRBJ1-5; D is unclear. Trimming took off 2 bases at V and 5 bases at J, with 13 bases between the two ends. The CDR3 loop spans 15 amino acids. CDR1 and CDR2 from the germline V gene are MNHEY and SVGEGT. CDR3 loop: CASSYHPWGDQPQHF. CDR3 bases: TGTGCCAGCAGTTACCACCCTTGGGGAGATCAGCCCCAGCATTTT.

The V and J genes are TRBV11-3 and TRBJ2-3, with TRBD2 matching over 9 bases. The CDR3 has 15 residues. V lost 6 bases and J lost 2; bases outside the gene matches: 6. From germline, CDR1 is SGHNT and CDR2 YENEEA. The CDR3 DNA is TGTGCCAGCAGGAAGACTAGCGGATACACAGATACGCAGTATTTT. This translates into CASRKTSGYTDTQYF.

This sequence joins TRBV27 and TRBJ2-7, with 8 bases that match TRBD2. The germline V gene has CDR1 MNHEY and CDR2 SMNVEV (reference sequence). The CDR3 is 15 amino acids. The junction had 6 bases not matched to a gene; V was cut back by 2 bases and J by 3 bases. The CDR3 nucleotides read TGTGCCAGCAGTTTAAGCGGGAGTCGTATCTACGAGCAGTACTTC. This encodes CASSLSGSRIYEQYF.

V and J are TRBV6-4 and TRBJ2-7; D is unresolved. The CDR3 loop spans 12 amino acids. CDR1 is MRHNA and CDR2 is SNTAGT in the germline V gene. Trimming left V 7 bases short and J 6 bases short, with 13 bases between. CDR3 protein: CASIFSLCEQYF. CDR3 nucleotide sequence: TGTGCCAGCATCTTCTCCCTCTGCGAGCAGTACTTC.

The chain joins TRBV7-9 to TRBJ2-7, with a weak D call TRBD2 (6 bases). V gave up 5 bases and J gave up 1 base, with 12 bases separating them. The CDR3 sequence is 14 residues long. Per germline, CDR1 SEHNR and CDR2 FQNEAQ (reference sequence). The CDR3 spells CASSPRGLSYEQYF. The DNA for the CDR3 is TGTGCCAGCAGCCCCCGGGGACTGTCCTACGAGCAGTACTTC. Drawing the rest from reference TRBV7-9 and TRBJ2-7, the complete variable domain is DTGVSQNPRHKITKRGQNVTFRCDPISEHNRLYWYRQTLGQGPEFLTYFQNEAQLEKSRLLSDRFSAERPKGSFSTLEIQRTEQGDSAMYLCASSPRGLSYEQYFGPGTRLTVT.

The CDR3 is CASSQTPGLRDSPLHF. The DNA for the CDR3 is TGTGCCAGCAGCCAGACCCCAGGGCTTCGTGACTCACCCCTCCACTTT. J is TRBJ1-6 and V is TRBV4-2; possibly TRBD1 for D (5 bases). V shed 3 bases and J shed 10 bases, with 19 bases lying between them. The V gene's germline CDR1 is LGHNA and CDR2 YNFKEQ. This CDR3 contains 16 residues.

This chain joins TRBV30 and TRBJ1-3; D gene uncertain. Germline V lookup: CDR1 GTSNPN, CDR2 SVGIG (reference sequence). There are 14 residues in the CDR3. Trimming left V 1 base short and J 0 bases short, with 7 bases between. CDR3 loop: CAWSARGSGNTIYF. The CDR3 nucleotides read TGTGCCTGGAGTGCGCGGGGCTCTGGAAACACCATATATTTT.

V gene TRBV5-1 combines with J gene TRBJ1-2; D is unclear. The CDR3 is 13 residues long. Between the trimmed V and J ends, which lost 8 bases and 4 bases, there was a span of 15 bases. Germline V CDR1 and CDR2: SGHRS, YFSETQ. CDR3 coding DNA: TGCGCCAGTGCGGCGGGGAGCATCTATGGCTACACCTTC. Translation: CASAAGSIYGYTF.

This clone was seen more than once but under ten times. The chain combines TRBV20-1 with TRBJ1-5; D uncertain. The CDR3 extends over 13 amino acids. Germline CDR1 and CDR2: DFQATT and SNEGSKA (reference sequence). The V end lost 3 bases, the J end lost 2 bases, and 8 bases lay between the germline ends. CDR3 DNA sequence: TGCAGTGCTAGTGGAGGTGGCAATCAGCCCCAGCATTTT. Residues: CSASGGGNQPQHF.

This clone appeared a few times. This chain joins TRBV28 and TRBJ1-1; TRBD1 might be the D (6 bases). Per the germline V gene, CDR1 is MDHEN and CDR2 is SYDVKM. CDR3 size: 16 residues. The V end was cut by 6 bases, the J end by 2 bases, with 19 bases between. DNA for the CDR3: TGTGCCAGCAGGCGAGGGGTGGGGGCCATTAACACTGAAGCTTTCTTT. This translates into CASRRGVGAINTEAFF.

This clone was counted once. V is TRBV15 and J is TRBJ2-7, with D perhaps TRBD1 (6 bases). CDR1 is LNHNV and CDR2 is YYDKDF in the germline V gene (reference sequence). The CDR3 covers 14 residues. Trimming stripped 1 base from V and 4 bases from J, with 11 bases between. CDR3 DNA: TGTGCCACCAGCAGAGGGGCAGGGGAGTACGAGCAGTACTTC. This codes for CATSRGAGEYEQYF.

The rearrangement joins TRBV27 to TRBJ1-5; no definite D call. The V end was cut by 3 bases, the J end by 2 bases, with 11 bases between. The CDR3 extends over 15 amino acids. Germline loops: CDR1 MNHEY, CDR2 SMNVEV (reference sequence). CDR3: CASSLGGIGNQPQHF. The CDR3 coding sequence is TGTGCCAGCAGTTTGGGCGGGATCGGCAATCAGCCCCAGCATTTT.

The gene calls are TRBV28 and TRBJ2-7, with D hard to call. This CDR3 has 13 amino acids. The ends were cut back, 3 bases at V and 5 bases at J, with 11 bases in the middle. Germline values: CDR1 MDHEN, CDR2 SYDVKM. CDR3 sequence reads: CASSFPGRNEQYF. In DNA form, the CDR3 reads TGTGCCAGCAGTTTCCCAGGTAGGAACGAGCAGTACTTC.

The chain joins TRBV7-9 to TRBJ2-7, with D tentatively TRBD1 (6 bases). This CDR3 has 12 amino acids. V shed 4 bases and J shed 7 bases, with 11 bases lying between them. The germline V gene encodes CDR1 SEHNR and CDR2 FQNEAQ (reference sequence). CDR3 amino acids: CASSSTGQEQYF. In DNA, the CDR3 is TGTGCCAGCAGCTCAACAGGGCAAGAGCAGTACTTC.

The chain carries TRBV5-4 and TRBJ2-7; TRBD2 matches at 7 bases. The V gene's germline CDR1 is SGHNT and CDR2 YYREEE (reference sequence). Germline trimming cut 4 bases from V and 2 bases from J; bases unmatched to any gene: 6. This CDR3 contains 14 residues. CDR3 DNA: TGTGCCAGCAGCAGCGAGCGGGATACCTACGAGCAGTACTTC. Translated: CASSSERDTYEQYF.

J is TRBJ1-1 and V is TRBV7-9; the match to TRBD1 covers 7 bases. Germline V CDR1 and CDR2: SEHNR, FQNEAQ (reference sequence). The CDR3 has 14 amino acids. J lost 4 bases, V lost 5 bases, and 7 bases had no gene match. CDR3 nucleotides: TGTGCCAGCAGCCCCACAGGGGCCGGCACTGAAGCTTTCTTT. Its protein product is CASSPTGAGTEAFF.

The V gene is TRBV29-1, the J gene TRBJ1-4; 7 nucleotides agree with TRBD1. Germline CDR1 reads SQVTM; CDR2 reads ANQGSEA. The V segment lost 1 base and the J segment 11 bases; nucleotides outside the gene matches: 4. This CDR3 region has 12 residues. In nucleotides, the CDR3 is TGCAGCGTTGAAGGAGGGGGCGGTAAACTGTTTTTT. Translating it yields CSVEGGGGKLFF.